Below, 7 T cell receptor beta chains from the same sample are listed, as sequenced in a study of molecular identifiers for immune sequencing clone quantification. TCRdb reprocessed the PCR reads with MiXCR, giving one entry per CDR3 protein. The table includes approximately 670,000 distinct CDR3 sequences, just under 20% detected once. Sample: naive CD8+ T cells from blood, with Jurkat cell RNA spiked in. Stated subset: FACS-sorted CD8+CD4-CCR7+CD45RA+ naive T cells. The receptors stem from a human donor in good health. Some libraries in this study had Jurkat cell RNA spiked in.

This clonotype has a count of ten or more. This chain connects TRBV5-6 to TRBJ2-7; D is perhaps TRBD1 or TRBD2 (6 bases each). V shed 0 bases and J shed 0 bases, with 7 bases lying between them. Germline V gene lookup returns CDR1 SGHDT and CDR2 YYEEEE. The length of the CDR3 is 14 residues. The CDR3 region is CASSLGGASYEQYF. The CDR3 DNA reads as TGTGCCAGCAGCTTGGGGGGGGCCTCCTACGAGCAGTACTTC.

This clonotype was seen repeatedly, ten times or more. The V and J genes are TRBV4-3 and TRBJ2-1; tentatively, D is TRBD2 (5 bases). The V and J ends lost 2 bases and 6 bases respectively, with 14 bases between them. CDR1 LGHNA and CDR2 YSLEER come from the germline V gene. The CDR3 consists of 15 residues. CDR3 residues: CASSQTLGVLNEQFF. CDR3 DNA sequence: TGCGCCAGCAGCCAAACCCTCGGGGTCCTCAATGAGCAGTTCTTC.

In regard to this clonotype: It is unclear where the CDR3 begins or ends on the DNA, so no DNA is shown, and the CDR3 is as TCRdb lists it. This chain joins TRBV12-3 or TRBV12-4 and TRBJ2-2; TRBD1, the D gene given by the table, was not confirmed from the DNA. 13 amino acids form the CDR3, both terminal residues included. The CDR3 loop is CASSSLSAGSCFF.

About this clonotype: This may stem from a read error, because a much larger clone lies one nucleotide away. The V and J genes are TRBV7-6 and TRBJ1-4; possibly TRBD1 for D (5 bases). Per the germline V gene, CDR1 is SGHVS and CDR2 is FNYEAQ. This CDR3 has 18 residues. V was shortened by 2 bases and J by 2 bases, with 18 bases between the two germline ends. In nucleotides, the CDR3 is TGTGCCAGCAGCTTACTTTCCGGGGGATTGCGGACTAATGAAAAACTGTTTTTT. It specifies CASSLLSGGLRTNEKLFF.

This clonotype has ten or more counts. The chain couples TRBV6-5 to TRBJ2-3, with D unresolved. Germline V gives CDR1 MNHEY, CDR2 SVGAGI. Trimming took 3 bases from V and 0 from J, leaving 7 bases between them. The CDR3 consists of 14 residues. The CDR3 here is CASSYYGSTDTQYF. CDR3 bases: TGTGCCAGCAGTTATTACGGCAGCACAGATACGCAGTATTTT.

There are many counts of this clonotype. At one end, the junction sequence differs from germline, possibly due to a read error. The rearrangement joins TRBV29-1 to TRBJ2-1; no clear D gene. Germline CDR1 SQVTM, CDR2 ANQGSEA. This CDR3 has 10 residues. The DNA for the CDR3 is TGCAGCGTTCAGTACAGTGAGCAGTTCTTC. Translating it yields CSVQYSEQFF.

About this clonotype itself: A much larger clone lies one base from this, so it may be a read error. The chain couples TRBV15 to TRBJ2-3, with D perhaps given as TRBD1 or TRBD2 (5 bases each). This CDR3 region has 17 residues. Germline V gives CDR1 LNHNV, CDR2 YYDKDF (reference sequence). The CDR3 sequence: CATSPRGRDLSTDTRYF. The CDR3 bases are TGTGCCACCAGCCCCCGGGGCAGAGACCTTAGCACAGATACGCGGTATTTT.